This T cell receptor (beta chain) was recovered during a study of human T cells and chemical hapten exposure. Study context: Diphenylcyclopropenone doses were given weekly to the scalps of patients across the roughly 22-week study. Application of 0.01% DPC to the upper back was done by patch test, with a reading at 6 days.

MiXCR was run by TCRdb on the RACE reads, yielding one entry per CDR3 protein. The sample yields more than 80,000 distinct CDR3 sequences, 10% to 12% seen once. The time point denotes: patch test 3, about 24 weeks after DPC sensitization. Indicated treatment: therapeutic diphenylcyclopropenone sensitization with weekly scalp DPC. V lost 7 bases to trimming and J lost 6 bases, with 19 bases between them. There are 14 residues in the CDR3. This sequence joins TRBV12-3 or TRBV12-4 and TRBJ2-7, with D possibly TRBD1 on 7 matching bases. The clonotype was recovered from a woman aged 45-60 years with alopecia areata. Some clones in this sample may be carry-over from other donors' samples. The source material was whole blood, sampled in connection with sensitization to the hapten diphenylcyclopropenone (DPC). DNA for the CDR3: TGTGCCAGCATCATGACAGGGAGGTCTAGCGAGCAGTACTTC. Translating gives CASIMTGRSSEQYF.